This TCR beta chain was captured by sequencing in a study of blood T cells in healthy people across ages. Whole-study findings and limits: Age showed a roughly linear inverse relationship with TCR beta diversity per million T cells.

A sample-barcoded 5' primer and a J-beta primer mix were used in a second PCR of roughly 6 to 12 cycles. One entry per CDR3 protein, called by TCRdb with MiXCR from the 5' RACE reads. Of 1 million or so distinct CDR3 sequences in the sample, roughly a quarter were seen once. Notes on this clonotype: Its target is not known.

The V end was cut by 0 bases, the J end by 6 bases, with 12 bases between. This CDR3 comprises 15 residues. Germline V CDR1 and CDR2: MNHEY, SVGAGI. The sample also formed part of further work on T cells of mothers and their children. That work contributes: A few healthy Caucasian mothers served as donors, and their six children did as well. For the second PCR, the M1S primer put in sample barcodes and 2-4 random nucleotides.

The chain links TRBV6-5 to TRBJ2-1; weak D call: TRBD2 (5 bases). This TCR came from a girl aged 2-9 years in good health. Source material: blood. CDR3 protein: CASSYSIGERNEQFF. CDR3 nucleotides: TGTGCCAGCAGTTACTCGATTGGGGAGCGCAATGAGCAGTTCTTC.